This T cell receptor beta chain comes out of a study of T cell repertoires in cytomegalovirus infection. At the level of the study: It can be stated that public TCR beta signatures indicated CMV infection as well as a matching HLA type.

Trimming took 3 bases from V and 4 from J; bases not matched to a gene: 10. The CDR3 sequence is 16 residues long. The germline CDR1 and CDR2 sequences are DFQATT and SNEGSKA (reference sequence). As for this clonotype: What it recognizes is unknown.

TCRdb recomputed calls from the reads with MiXCR, one row per CDR3 protein. The sample yields about 830,000 distinct CDR3 sequences, roughly 33% seen once. Study-level results: Summed public TCR beta family frequency identified CMV carriers bearing the relevant HLA.

The receptor comes from a human donor in good health (CMV status not recorded). Some clones in this sample may be carry-over from other donors' samples. The input for sequencing was cultured CD8+ T cells from PBMCs, taken from culture after CMV antigen stimulation. The rearrangement links TRBV20-1 to TRBJ2-7, with 12 bases that match TRBD2. Here the CDR3 reads CSASFASGTSGYEQYV. In nucleotides, the CDR3 is TGCAGTGCTAGTTTCGCGTCCGGGACTAGCGGGTACGAGCAGTACGTC.